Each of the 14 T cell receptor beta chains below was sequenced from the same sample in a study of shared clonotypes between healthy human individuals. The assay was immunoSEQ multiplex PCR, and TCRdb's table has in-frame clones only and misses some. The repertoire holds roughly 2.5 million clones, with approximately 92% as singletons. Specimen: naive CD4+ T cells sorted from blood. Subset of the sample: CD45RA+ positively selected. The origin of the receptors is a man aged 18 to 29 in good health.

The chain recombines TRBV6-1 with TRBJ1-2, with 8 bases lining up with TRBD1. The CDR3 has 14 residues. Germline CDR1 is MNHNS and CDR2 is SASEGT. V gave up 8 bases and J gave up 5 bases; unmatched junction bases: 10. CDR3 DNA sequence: TGTGCCAGCGGCCAGACAGGGGCGGGGTATGGCTACACCTTC. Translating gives CASGQTGAGYGYTF.

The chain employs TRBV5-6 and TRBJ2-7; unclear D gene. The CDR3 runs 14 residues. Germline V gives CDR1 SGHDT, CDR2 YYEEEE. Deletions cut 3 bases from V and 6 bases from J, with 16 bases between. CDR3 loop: CASSWGRSSGEQYF. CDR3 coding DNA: TGTGCCAGCAGCTGGGGTAGGAGTTCGGGCGAGCAGTACTTC.

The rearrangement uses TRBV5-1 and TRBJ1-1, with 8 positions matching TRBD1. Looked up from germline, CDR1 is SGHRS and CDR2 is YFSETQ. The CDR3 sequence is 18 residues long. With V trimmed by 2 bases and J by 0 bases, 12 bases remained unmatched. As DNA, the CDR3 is TGCGCCAGCAGCTTTCAGGGGGCTAGGACCGATCTGAACACTGAAGCTTTCTTT. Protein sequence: CASSFQGARTDLNTEAFF. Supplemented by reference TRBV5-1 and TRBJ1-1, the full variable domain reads KAGVTQTPRYLIKTRGQQVTLSCSPISGHRSVSWYQQTPGQGLQFLFEYFSETQRNKGNFPGRFSGRQFSNSRSEMNVSTLELGDSALYLCASSFQGARTDLNTEAFFGQGTRLTVV.

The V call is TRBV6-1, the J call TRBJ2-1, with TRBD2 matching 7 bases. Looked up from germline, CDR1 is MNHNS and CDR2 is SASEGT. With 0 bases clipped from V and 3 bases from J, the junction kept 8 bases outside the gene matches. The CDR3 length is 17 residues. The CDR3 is CASSEAVSAGSYNEQFF. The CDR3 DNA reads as TGTGCCAGCAGTGAAGCGGTATCAGCGGGGAGCTACAATGAGCAGTTCTTC.

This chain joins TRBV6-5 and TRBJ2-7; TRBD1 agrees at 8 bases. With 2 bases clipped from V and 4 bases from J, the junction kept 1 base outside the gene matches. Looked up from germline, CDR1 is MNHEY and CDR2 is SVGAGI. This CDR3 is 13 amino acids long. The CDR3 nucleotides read TGTGCCAGCAGTTACGACAGGGGTTACGAGCAGTACTTC. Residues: CASSYDRGYEQYF.

The chain's CDR3 is CASSLRLAGGPGDEQYF. In DNA, the CDR3 is TGTGCCAGTAGTCTGAGACTAGCGGGAGGGCCGGGCGACGAGCAGTACTTC. The V gene is TRBV19, the J gene TRBJ2-7; 14 nucleotides line up with TRBD2. The trim removed 5 bases at V and 5 bases at J, leaving 11 bases unmatched. The germline V gene has CDR1 LNHDA and CDR2 SQIVND (reference sequence). CDR3 length equals 17 residues.

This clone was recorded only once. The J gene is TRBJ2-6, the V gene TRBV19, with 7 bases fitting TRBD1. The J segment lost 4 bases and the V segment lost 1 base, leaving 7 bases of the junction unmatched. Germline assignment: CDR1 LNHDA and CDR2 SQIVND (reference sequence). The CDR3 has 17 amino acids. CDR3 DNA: TGTGCCAGTAGTATAGTGAAGGGGGCGAAAGGGGCCAACGTCCTGACTTTC. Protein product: CASSIVKGAKGANVLTF.

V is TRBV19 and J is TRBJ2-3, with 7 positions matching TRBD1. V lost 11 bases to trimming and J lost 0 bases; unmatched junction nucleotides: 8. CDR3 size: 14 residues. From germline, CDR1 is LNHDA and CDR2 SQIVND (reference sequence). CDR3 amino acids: CAGRHRGSTDTQYF. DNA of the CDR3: TGTGCCGGAAGGCACAGGGGAAGCACAGATACGCAGTATTTT.

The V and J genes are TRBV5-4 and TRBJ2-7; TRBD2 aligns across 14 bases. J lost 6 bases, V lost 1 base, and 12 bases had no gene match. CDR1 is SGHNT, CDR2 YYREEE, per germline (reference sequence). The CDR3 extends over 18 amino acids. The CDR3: CASSLQQRLAGGPGEQYF. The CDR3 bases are TGTGCCAGCAGCTTGCAACAAAGACTAGCGGGAGGGCCGGGCGAGCAGTACTTC.

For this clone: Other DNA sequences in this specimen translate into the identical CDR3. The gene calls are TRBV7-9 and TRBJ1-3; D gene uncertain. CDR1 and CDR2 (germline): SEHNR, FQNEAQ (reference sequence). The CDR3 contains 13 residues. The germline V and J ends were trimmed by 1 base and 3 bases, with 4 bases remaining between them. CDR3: CASSLGVGNTIYF. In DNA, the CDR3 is TGTGCCAGCAGCTTAGGGGTTGGAAACACCATATATTTT.

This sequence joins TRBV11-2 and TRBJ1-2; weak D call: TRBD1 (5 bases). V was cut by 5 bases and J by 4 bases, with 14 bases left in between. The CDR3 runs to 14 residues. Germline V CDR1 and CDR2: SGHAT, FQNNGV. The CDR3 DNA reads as TGTGCCAGCAGCCACGGCAGGGACGGCTATGGCTACACCTTC. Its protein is CASSHGRDGYGYTF.

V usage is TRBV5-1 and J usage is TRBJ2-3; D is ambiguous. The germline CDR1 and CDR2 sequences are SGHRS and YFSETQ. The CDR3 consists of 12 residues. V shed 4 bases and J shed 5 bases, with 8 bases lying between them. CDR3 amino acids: CASSQVVDTQYF. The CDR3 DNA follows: TGCGCCAGCAGCCAAGTGGTAGATACGCAGTATTTT.

This chain's CDR3 is CARTGQVPNTEAFF. The CDR3, as DNA: TGTGCCAGAACTGGACAGGTACCGAACACTGAAGCTTTCTTT. The genes are TRBV2 and TRBJ1-1; 7 nucleotides match TRBD1. The CDR3 is 14 residues long. Trimming took 9 bases from V and 1 from J; bases not matched to a gene: 8. The germline CDR1 and CDR2 sequences are SNHLY and FYNNEI.

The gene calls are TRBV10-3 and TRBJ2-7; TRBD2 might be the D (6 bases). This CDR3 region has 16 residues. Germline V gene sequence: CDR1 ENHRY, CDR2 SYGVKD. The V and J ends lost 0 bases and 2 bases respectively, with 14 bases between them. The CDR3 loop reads CAISESVGGRTYEQYF. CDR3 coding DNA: TGTGCCATCAGTGAGTCGGTCGGGGGACGAACCTACGAGCAGTACTTC.